Presented here are 28 T cell receptor beta chains from one specimen sequenced in a study of cytomegalovirus exposure and HLA in healthy donors. PCR was performed using 60 Vbeta and 13 Jbeta primers. Libraries were prepared by immunoSEQ multiplex PCR; TCRdb keeps only in-frame clonotypes and omits some of them. Here the sample spans 95,000 to 110,000 clones, 79% being singletons. Sample: PBMCs. Source of these receptors: a man over 45 in good health and CMV-seropositive.

V usage is TRBV6-4 and J usage is TRBJ2-2; 8 bases line up with TRBD1. V lost 5 bases and J lost 6; bases outside the gene matches: 5. The CDR3 loop spans 14 amino acids. Germline loops: CDR1 MRHNA, CDR2 SNTAGT. The CDR3 sequence is CASSYLQGAGELFF. CDR3 bases: TGTGCCAGCAGTTATCTACAGGGGGCCGGGGAGCTGTTTTTT.

This clone came up a few times. The chain employs TRBV6-7 and TRBJ2-1; tentatively, D is TRBD1 (5 bases). TRBV6-7 is an open reading frame whose function is uncertain. The CDR3 runs to 14 residues. Trimming removed 5 bases at V and 0 bases at J, with 8 bases between. For the CDR3, the DNA is TGTGCCAGCAGTACAGGTAGCTCCTACAATGAGCAGTTCTTC. This gives the protein CASSTGSSYNEQFF.

V is TRBV2 and J is TRBJ1-4; 9 bases are shared with TRBD1. CDR1 SNHLY and CDR2 FYNNEI come from the germline V gene. The CDR3 extends over 14 amino acids. With V trimmed by 7 bases and J by 8 bases, 8 bases remained unmatched. CDR3 in DNA: TGTGCCAGCACAGGACAGGGGTTGGGGGAAAAACTGTTTTTT. Residues: CASTGQGLGEKLFF.

This chain uses TRBV6-1 with TRBJ2-1; 8 bases agree with TRBD2. The CDR3 is 17 amino acids. The germline gives CDR1 MNHNS, CDR2 SASEGT. J gave up 6 bases and V 2 bases, and 12 bases lay outside the gene matches. The CDR3 nucleotides read TGTGCCAGCAGTGAAATGGGGGGAGCGGGAGTATCCAATGAGCAGTTCTTC. Translating it yields CASSEMGGAGVSNEQFF.

This clone has a single count. The V and J genes are TRBV9 and TRBJ2-1, with TRBD2 identical over 11 bases. This CDR3 region has 18 residues. V was pared by 4 bases and J by 6 bases, with 15 bases of the junction left unmatched. Germline CDR1 and CDR2: SGDLS and YYNGEE. The CDR3 region has the DNA TGTGCCAGCAGCCCCCGCTACCCCCTAGCGGGAGGATCCAATGAGCAGTTCTTC. It is translated as CASSPRYPLAGGSNEQFF.

The chain joins TRBV2 to TRBJ1-5; possibly TRBD1 for D (6 bases). CDR1 and CDR2 (germline): SNHLY, FYNNEI. Trimming pared 1 base from V and 7 bases from J, leaving 8 bases between. The CDR3 loop spans 13 amino acids. The CDR3 loop is CASSEDDRQPQHF. Written as DNA, the CDR3 is TGTGCCAGCAGTGAAGATGACAGGCAGCCCCAGCATTTT. The full variable domain, with the rest looked up from reference TRBV2 and TRBJ1-5, is EPEVTQTPSHQVTQMGQEVILRCVPISNHLYFYWYRQILGQKVEFLVSFYNNEISEKSEIFDDQFSVERPDGSNFTLKIRSTKLEDSAMYFCASSEDDRQPQHFGDGTRLSIL.

The chain links TRBV10-2 to TRBJ2-3; 14 bases fit TRBD2. V lost 4 bases and J lost 0; bases outside the gene matches: 9. The CDR3 sequence is 19 residues long. Germline-derived CDR1 and CDR2 are WSHSY and SAAADI. CDR3 DNA sequence: TGCGCCAGCAGTGGAGGGGGGACTAGCGGGGGTGCTAGCACAGATACGCAGTATTTT. It yields the protein CASSGGGTSGGASTDTQYF.

This clone was detected only a few times. The V and J genes are TRBV7-2 and TRBJ2-1; 7 bases match TRBD1. This CDR3 has 16 residues. Germline V CDR1 and CDR2: SGHTA, FQGNSA. V was clipped by 1 base and J by 2 bases; unmatched bases: 5. The CDR3: CASSLVGTAAYNEQFF. The CDR3 DNA reads as TGTGCCAGCAGCTTAGTCGGGACAGCAGCCTACAATGAGCAGTTCTTC.

By its share, this clone is medium-sized. V gene TRBV6-1 combines with J gene TRBJ2-3; tentative D call: TRBD2 (6 bases). V lost 4 bases, J lost 3 bases, and 8 bases lay in between. Germline V lookup: CDR1 MNHNS, CDR2 SASEGT. This CDR3 has 13 residues. The CDR3 protein is CASSGGETDTQYF. The CDR3 DNA reads TGTGCCAGCAGTGGGGGGGAGACAGATACGCAGTATTTT.

The rearrangement uses TRBV27 and TRBJ2-3; TRBD1 aligns across 10 bases. This CDR3 comprises 15 residues. The V segment lost 6 bases and the J segment 4 bases; nucleotides outside the gene matches: 7. CDR1 is MNHEY, CDR2 SMNVEV, per germline (reference sequence). For the CDR3, the DNA is TGTGCCAGCAGACACCGGGACAGGGGTTCAGATACGCAGTATTTT. Amino acid sequence: CASRHRDRGSDTQYF.

There are a few counts of this clone. J is TRBJ2-3 and V is TRBV14; D is unresolved. The CDR3 contains 20 residues. Trimming left V 0 bases short and J 0 bases short, with 22 bases between. Germline V gene data show CDR1 as SGHDN and CDR2 as FVKESK. CDR3 sequence reads: CASSQDDLRRRGGSTDTQYF. Here the CDR3 DNA reads TGTGCCAGCAGCCAAGACGATCTAAGACGGCGAGGCGGCAGCACAGATACGCAGTATTTT.

J is TRBJ2-3 and V is TRBV28, with TRBD2 matching over 7 bases. The J segment lost 0 bases and the V segment lost 7 bases, leaving 7 bases of the junction unmatched. Germline V gives CDR1 MDHEN, CDR2 SYDVKM. The CDR3 contains 15 residues. The CDR3 DNA follows: TGTGCCAGCAAATCACTGCGGGAGAGCACAGATACGCAGTATTTT. This codes for CASKSLRESTDTQYF.

This clone showed up just once. The chain has TRBV6-1 and TRBJ2-5; tentatively, D is TRBD1 (6 bases). Germline V gene lookup returns CDR1 MNHNS and CDR2 SASEGT. The CDR3 is made up of 14 amino acids. Between the trimmed V and J ends, which lost 3 bases and 5 bases, there was a span of 13 bases. CDR3 sequence (DNA): TGTGCCAGCAGTGACACAGGGTCGGGGGAGACCCAGTACTTC. Amino acids: CASSDTGSGETQYF.

The chain recombines TRBV19 with TRBJ2-2, with D tentatively TRBD1 (6 bases). Trimming removed 9 bases at V and 1 base at J, with 18 bases between. Germline CDR1 is LNHDA and CDR2 is SQIVND (reference sequence). The CDR3 sequence is 16 residues long. The CDR3 region is CASTRTVEGNTGELFF. The CDR3 DNA reads TGTGCCAGCACCAGGACAGTCGAGGGGAACACCGGGGAGCTGTTTTTT.

This chain uses TRBV7-3 with TRBJ2-1, with D possibly matching TRBD2 (5 bases). The V end was cut by 5 bases, the J end by 5 bases, with 19 bases between. There are 16 residues in the CDR3. Germline V CDR1 and CDR2: SGHTA, FQGTGA. CDR3 bases: TGTGCCAGCAGCAGGACTCAAGGCAGTGCCCACAATGAGCAGTTCTTC. Residues: CASSRTQGSAHNEQFF.

The chain links TRBV28 to TRBJ1-6; tentative D call: TRBD1 (6 bases). The CDR3 extends over 14 amino acids. Germline V gene data show CDR1 as MDHEN and CDR2 as SYDVKM. Trimming pared 5 bases from V and 7 bases from J, leaving 12 bases between. The CDR3 is CASSLQGHNSPLHF. The CDR3 coding sequence is TGTGCCAGCAGTCTGCAGGGGCACAATTCACCCCTCCACTTT.

The chain recombines TRBV5-1 with TRBJ2-7; TRBD2 matches 8 bases. Germline V gives CDR1 SGHRS, CDR2 YFSETQ. V dropped 3 bases and J dropped 3; count of bases not matched to a gene: 8. The CDR3 consists of 15 residues. The CDR3 here is CASSWLAGLGYEQYF. In nucleotides, the CDR3 is TGCGCCAGCAGCTGGTTGGCGGGACTAGGCTACGAGCAGTACTTC.

The sample holds a few counts of this clone. The rearrangement joins TRBV29-1 to TRBJ1-1, with D tentatively TRBD1 (5 bases). Germline V CDR1 and CDR2: SQVTM, ANQGSEA. The CDR3 totals 15 residues. V shed 3 bases and J shed 0 bases, with 14 bases lying between them. CDR3 nucleotides: TGCAGCGTTGATCGGCAGGGCCTCATGAACACTGAAGCTTTCTTT. Its protein is CSVDRQGLMNTEAFF.

V and J are TRBV6-4 and TRBJ1-5; the D gene is possibly TRBD1 (5 bases). The germline V gene encodes CDR1 MRHNA and CDR2 SNTAGT. Deletions cut 7 bases from V and 2 bases from J, with 6 bases between. The CDR3 runs to 12 residues. CDR3 sequence (DNA): TGTGCCAGCACGGGGGGCAATCAGCCCCAGCATTTT. Its translation is CASTGGNQPQHF.

V usage is TRBV4-2 and J usage is TRBJ2-2; 10 positions match TRBD2. The CDR3 contains 18 residues. Looked up from germline, CDR1 is LGHNA and CDR2 is YNFKEQ. Losses at the gene ends were 2 bases for V and 4 bases for J; bases not matched to a gene: 10. The CDR3 is CASSQTAAGGPFTGELFF. DNA of the CDR3: TGTGCCAGCAGCCAAACAGCAGCGGGAGGGCCTTTCACCGGGGAGCTGTTTTTT.

The V and J genes are TRBV4-2 and TRBJ1-2; tentatively, D is TRBD1 (6 bases). This CDR3 comprises 15 residues. The V end was cut by 0 bases, the J end by 7 bases, with 15 bases between. Germline V gene sequence: CDR1 LGHNA, CDR2 YNFKEQ. The CDR3 protein is CASSQDRAGAGGYTF. CDR3 sequence (DNA): TGTGCCAGCAGCCAAGATAGGGCAGGGGCGGGTGGCTACACCTTC.

Remarks on this clone: Distinct nucleotide sequences in the sample also encode this CDR3. The chain is built from TRBV29-1 and TRBJ2-3; 7 nucleotides match TRBD1. Per the germline V gene, CDR1 is SQVTM and CDR2 is ANQGSEA. The CDR3 covers 12 residues. Germline trimming cut 4 bases from V and 6 bases from J; bases unmatched to any gene: 4. CDR3 DNA sequence: TGCAGCGTTGGACAGGGTTCGGATACGCAGTATTTT. It yields the protein CSVGQGSDTQYF.

The CDR3 DNA sequence: TGTGCCAGCAGCTTCGGCACAGGGCCCTACGAGCAGTACTTC. Translating gives CASSFGTGPYEQYF. The V call is TRBV11-2, the J call TRBJ2-7; possible D gene TRBD1, 6 bases. V shed 3 bases and J shed 2 bases, with 11 bases lying between them. This CDR3 has 14 residues. The germline CDR1 and CDR2 sequences are SGHAT and FQNNGV.

The chain combines TRBV28 with TRBJ1-4; a possible D gene is TRBD1 (6 bases). CDR3 length equals 14 residues. V was shortened by 3 bases and J by 3 bases, with 8 bases between the two germline ends. Germline V gene sequence: CDR1 MDHEN, CDR2 SYDVKM. As DNA, the CDR3 is TGTGCCAGCAGTTTTGGGGGCCCTAATGAAAAACTGTTTTTT. It translates to CASSFGGPNEKLFF.

This CDR3 is CASSVGLQIETQYF. The DNA for the CDR3 is TGTGCCAGCAGCGTGGGACTACAGATTGAGACCCAGTACTTC. V is TRBV9 and J is TRBJ2-5; 7 bases match TRBD2. V gave up 2 bases and J gave up 5 bases; unmatched junction bases: 6. Looked up from germline, CDR1 is SGDLS and CDR2 is YYNGEE. The CDR3 runs 14 residues.

The chain uses TRBV30 and TRBJ2-1, with TRBD2 matching over 7 bases. J gave up 3 bases and V 8 bases, and 10 bases lay outside the gene matches. The CDR3 sequence is 14 residues long. Germline V gene data show CDR1 as GTSNPN and CDR2 as SVGIG (reference sequence). The CDR3 sequence is CAGNGGSVYNEQFF. CDR3 sequence (DNA): TGTGCCGGGAACGGCGGGAGCGTCTACAATGAGCAGTTCTTC.

V gene TRBV19 combines with J gene TRBJ2-7; 9 bases are a match to TRBD1. The CDR3 sequence is 15 residues long. Germline V gene sequence: CDR1 LNHDA, CDR2 SQIVND (reference sequence). V lost 5 bases and J lost 5; bases outside the gene matches: 10. The CDR3 DNA reads as TGTGCCAGTAGTCTGGAGACAGGGGGTCGGGACGAGCAGTACTTC. It is translated as CASSLETGGRDEQYF.

In DNA form, the CDR3 reads TGCGCCAGCAGCTTGGAAGGGACAGGGGGGGGAAAACTGTTTTTT. This translates into CASSLEGTGGGKLFF. This chain connects TRBV5-1 to TRBJ1-4, with TRBD1 identical over 11 bases. CDR3 length: 15 amino acids. The germline V gene has CDR1 SGHRS and CDR2 YFSETQ. J gave up 10 bases and V 0 bases, and 5 bases lay outside the gene matches. Full variable domain (outside the CDR3, taken from reference TRBV5-1 and TRBJ1-4): KAGVTQTPRYLIKTRGQQVTLSCSPISGHRSVSWYQQTPGQGLQFLFEYFSETQRNKGNFPGRFSGRQFSNSRSEMNVSTLELGDSALYLCASSLEGTGGGKLFFGSGTQLSVL.